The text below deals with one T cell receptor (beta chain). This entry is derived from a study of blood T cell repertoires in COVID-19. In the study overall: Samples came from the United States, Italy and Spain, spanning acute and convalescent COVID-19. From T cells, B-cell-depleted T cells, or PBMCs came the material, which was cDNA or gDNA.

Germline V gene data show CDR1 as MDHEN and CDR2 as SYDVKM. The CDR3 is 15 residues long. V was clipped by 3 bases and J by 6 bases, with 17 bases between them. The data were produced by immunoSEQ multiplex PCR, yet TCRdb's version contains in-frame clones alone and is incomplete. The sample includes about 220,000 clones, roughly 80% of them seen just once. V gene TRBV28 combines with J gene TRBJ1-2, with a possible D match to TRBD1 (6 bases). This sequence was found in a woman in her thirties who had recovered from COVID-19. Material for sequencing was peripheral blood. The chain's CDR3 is CASSFPSRGKDGYTF. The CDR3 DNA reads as TGTGCCAGCAGTTTCCCCTCCAGGGGCAAAGATGGCTACACCTTC.